Listed below are T cell receptor beta chains from one sample, sequenced in a study of blood T cell repertoires in COVID-19. Clones were read by immunoSEQ multiplex PCR, and TCRdb kept only the in-frame ones, dropping some. The sample has about 26,000 clones; approximately 66% are singletons. Specimen: peripheral blood. The receptors were sampled from a man in his 60s with active or convalescent COVID-19. Each CDR3 is given with its conserved first and last residue. Each record gives: D gene, J gene, clone size, V gene, CDR3 protein, CDR3 DNA. A D gene is named only where the DNA matches it firmly. Size values are once, few and many counts, or a class for expanded clones, and some rows have none.

TRBD1,TRBJ2-5,.,TRBV12-3/TRBV12-4,CASTSTGGETQYF,TGTGCCAGCACCTCGACAGGGGGGGAGACCCAGTACTTC
TRBD2,TRBJ2-5,.,TRBV5-4,CASSLVAGDWRDQETQYF,TGTGCCAGCAGCTTGGTAGCGGGAGATTGGAGGGACCAAGAGACCCAGTACTTC
TRBD1,TRBJ2-2,.,TRBV19,CASSRRGRDTGELFF,TGTGCCAGTAGTCGCAGGGGGCGAGACACCGGGGAGCTGTTTTTT
TRBD2,TRBJ2-1,.,TRBV4-1,CASSQRALAGGGEQFF,TGCGCCAGCAGCCAGAGAGCCCTAGCGGGGGGGGGTGAGCAGTTCTTC
TRBD2,TRBJ2-3,.,TRBV3-1/TRBV3-2,CASSQVTSGRATDTQYF,TGTGCCAGCAGCCAAGTGACTAGCGGGAGGGCGACAGATACGCAGTATTTT
.,TRBJ2-1,once,TRBV18,CASSPNVLPGDEQFF,TGTGCCAGCTCACCAAACGTCCTCCCCGGGGATGAGCAGTTCTTC
TRBD1,TRBJ1-2,.,TRBV7-2,CASSRPVTGYGYTF,TGTGCCAGCAGCCGCCCAGTGACAGGGTATGGCTACACCTTC
.,TRBJ2-7,.,TRBV19,CASSTGHGSYGVEQYF,TGTGCCAGTAGTACCGGGCATGGATCCTACGGGGTCGAGCAGTACTTC
TRBD1,TRBJ1-4,.,TRBV5-8,CASSLAGVQGWEKLFF,TGTGCCAGCAGCTTGGCGGGGGTACAGGGGTGGGAAAAACTGTTTTTT
TRBD1,TRBJ1-5,.,TRBV6-1,CASSDGQGAIGNQPQHF,TGTGCCAGCAGTGATGGGCAGGGGGCAATTGGCAATCAGCCCCAGCATTTT
TRBD1,TRBJ1-6,.,TRBV28,CASSRPRDRGPGGNSPLHF,TGTGCCAGCAGCCGCCCCCGGGACAGGGGGCCGGGCGGAAATTCACCCCTCCACTTT
.,TRBJ1-5,.,TRBV4-1,CASSRGGIVAANQPQHF,TGCGCCAGCAGCCGGGGCGGGATCGTGGCAGCTAATCAGCCCCAGCATTTT
.,TRBJ2-1,.,TRBV21-1,CASSKKASGSPLGNEQFF,TGTGCCAGCAGCAAAAAGGCTAGCGGGAGCCCCCTCGGGAATGAGCAGTTCTTC
.,TRBJ1-1,.,TRBV10-3,CAISESPGRRAEAFF,TGTGCCATCAGTGAGTCGCCGGGGAGGAGAGCTGAAGCTTTCTTT
.,TRBJ1-1,medium-sized,TRBV27,CASSLSRWTEAFF,TGTGCCAGCAGTTTATCGAGGTGGACTGAAGCTTTCTTT
.,TRBJ1-5,.,TRBV12-3/TRBV12-4,CASSFTQAQPQHF,TGTGCCAGCAGTTTTACACAGGCCCAGCCCCAGCATTTT
TRBD1,TRBJ2-2,.,TRBV7-3,CASSFPRDSPAGELFF,TGTGCCAGCAGTTTCCCCCGGGACAGCCCCGCCGGGGAGCTGTTTTTT
TRBD2,TRBJ2-1,.,TRBV11-2,CASSKTSGNEQFF,TGTGCCAGCAGCAAGACTAGCGGCAATGAGCAGTTCTTC
TRBD1,TRBJ2-1,.,TRBV5-1,CASSQTRQGADNEQFF,TGCGCCAGCAGCCAGACCCGACAGGGGGCGGACAATGAGCAGTTCTTC
TRBD1,TRBJ2-5,.,TRBV11-2,CASSSTFGQGGTQYF,TGTGCCAGCAGCTCCACGTTCGGACAGGGAGGGACCCAGTACTTC
.,TRBJ1-1,.,TRBV12-2,CASRLAPTGGETEAFF,TGTGCAAGTCGCTTGGCCCCTACAGGGGGGGAAACTGAAGCTTTCTTT
.,TRBJ1-1,.,TRBV2,CASSDLVEAFF,TGTGCCAGCAGTGATCTCGTTGAAGCTTTCTTT
.,TRBJ1-2,.,TRBV18,CASSPQEVPSYGYTF,TGTGCCAGCTCACCACAGGAGGTTCCTTCCTATGGCTACACCTTC
.,TRBJ2-7,.,TRBV29-1,CSFNRGGYEQYF,TGCAGCTTCAACAGGGGAGGCTACGAGCAGTACTTC
TRBD2,TRBJ2-7,.,TRBV18,CASSLGLAGGKDEQYF,TGTGCCAGCTCACTGGGACTAGCGGGAGGTAAAGACGAGCAGTACTTC
.,TRBJ2-4,.,TRBV3-1/TRBV3-2,CASSQRQEKAKNIQYF,TGTGCCAGCAGCCAACGACAGGAGAAGGCCAAAAACATTCAGTACTTC
TRBD1,TRBJ1-1,.,TRBV3-1/TRBV3-2,CASSLGQVNTEAFF,TGTGCCAGCAGCCTGGGACAGGTGAACACTGAAGCTTTCTTT
TRBD2,TRBJ2-1,once,TRBV25-1,CASSDGQGLAVNNEQFF,TGTGCCAGCAGTGACGGACAGGGACTAGCGGTTAACAATGAGCAGTTCTTC
TRBD1,TRBJ2-3,once,TRBV4-1,CASSQDRRTGGARGTQYF,TGCGCCAGCAGCCAAGATCGAAGGACAGGGGGCGCGAGGGGTACGCAGTATTTT
TRBD1,TRBJ2-3,.,TRBV7-3,CASSPQGARSADTQYF,TGTGCCAGCAGCCCACAGGGGGCTCGAAGCGCAGATACGCAGTATTTT
.,TRBJ1-1,.,TRBV9,CASSVTIGTEAFF,TGTGCCAGCAGCGTCACCATCGGGACTGAAGCTTTCTTT
TRBD1,TRBJ2-7,.,TRBV2,CASTRQGSDEQYF,TGTGCCAGCACTCGACAGGGTAGCGACGAGCAGTACTTC
.,TRBJ1-3,.,TRBV6-2/TRBV6-3,CASSYGTSGGNTIYF,TGTGCCAGCAGTTACGGGACTTCAGGTGGAAACACCATATATTTT
.,TRBJ2-3,.,TRBV11-1,CASSVIPSTDTQYF,TGTGCCAGCAGCGTCATTCCCAGCACAGATACGCAGTATTTT
TRBD1,TRBJ2-4,few,TRBV6-1,CASSDGTGVWTKNIQYF,TGTGCCAGCAGTGATGGGACAGGTGTATGGACCAAAAACATTCAGTACTTC
.,TRBJ1-2,.,TRBV10-2,CASSESQSYYGYTF,TGCGCCAGCAGTGAGTCCCAATCATACTATGGCTACACCTTC
TRBD1,TRBJ1-2,.,TRBV7-9,CASSLTGMHPGYTF,TGTGCCAGCAGCCTGACAGGGATGCATCCTGGCTACACCTTC
TRBD1,TRBJ2-7,.,TRBV9,CASSRTGTRYEQYF,TGTGCCAGCAGCCGGACAGGGACACGATACGAGCAGTACTTC
.,TRBJ1-5,.,TRBV11-2,CASSLTQGTGQPQHF,TGTGCCAGCAGCTTAACCCAGGGTACGGGTCAGCCCCAGCATTTT
.,TRBJ1-3,.,TRBV7-2,CASSFRSSGNTIYF,TGTGCCAGCAGCTTCAGAAGCTCTGGAAACACCATATATTTT
TRBD1,TRBJ1-1,.,TRBV18,CASSPGDRGRSRTEAFF,TGTGCCAGCTCACCGGGGGACAGGGGCAGAAGTCGAACTGAAGCTTTCTTT
TRBD1,TRBJ1-6,.,TRBV19,CASRRGTGESPLHF,TGTGCCAGTAGGAGGGGGACAGGGGAATCACCCCTCCACTTT
.,TRBJ1-1,.,TRBV3-1/TRBV3-2,CASSQETGNTEAFF,TGTGCCAGCAGCCAGGAGACAGGGAACACTGAAGCTTTCTTT
.,TRBJ1-2,few,TRBV4-1,CASSPADGNYGYTF,TGCGCCAGCAGCCCAGCGGACGGTAACTATGGCTACACCTTC
TRBD2,TRBJ2-7,.,TRBV18,CASSATSGSHRSSYEQYF,TGTGCCAGCTCAGCAACTAGCGGGTCCCACCGTAGCTCCTACGAGCAGTACTTC
TRBD2,TRBJ2-1,once,TRBV18,CASSPIIAGAGYEQFF,TGTGCCAGCTCACCTATTATAGCGGGAGCCGGCTATGAGCAGTTCTTC
.,TRBJ1-1,few,TRBV5-1,CASSLIPGDTEAFF,TGCGCCAGCAGCCTGATTCCGGGGGACACTGAAGCTTTCTTT
TRBD1,TRBJ2-1,.,TRBV30,CALTGGNEQFF,TGTGCCCTGACAGGGGGGAATGAGCAGTTCTTC
TRBD2,TRBJ2-3,.,TRBV10-3,CAIRGGSGMADTQYF,TGTGCCATCAGGGGGGGTAGCGGGATGGCAGATACGCAGTATTTT
.,TRBJ1-2,.,TRBV29-1,CSAVTGGNFYGYTF,TGCAGCGCGGTAACCGGGGGGAATTTCTATGGCTACACCTTC
TRBD1,TRBJ2-1,few,TRBV9,CASSAVPTQGPLSEQFF,TGTGCCAGCAGCGCCGTGCCTACACAGGGGCCCCTTAGTGAGCAGTTCTTC
TRBD1,TRBJ2-5,few,TRBV6-5,CASSYFRQGAQETQYF,TGTGCCAGCAGTTACTTCCGACAGGGGGCTCAAGAGACCCAGTACTTC
.,TRBJ2-4,few,TRBV3-1/TRBV3-2,CASSQELVGAKNIQYF,TGTGCCAGCAGCCAAGAACTAGTGGGAGCCAAAAACATTCAGTACTTC
TRBD2,TRBJ2-2,once,TRBV6-5,CASRTSGGAGELFF,TGTGCCAGCAGGACTAGCGGGGGGGCCGGGGAGCTGTTTTTT
TRBD1,TRBJ2-6,.,TRBV14,CASSEGFGDSLFSGANVLTF,TGTGCCAGCAGCGAGGGATTTGGGGACAGTCTTTTCTCTGGGGCCAACGTCCTGACTTTC
TRBD1,TRBJ1-4,few,TRBV29-1,CSVQGLNEKLFF,TGCAGCGTACAGGGGCTTAATGAAAAACTGTTTTTT
TRBD1,TRBJ2-6,few,TRBV9,CASSVVGQASSGANVLTF,TGTGCCAGCAGCGTAGTCGGACAGGCTTCATCTGGGGCCAACGTCCTGACTTTC
TRBD1,TRBJ1-2,.,TRBV5-8,CASRYDRGGYTF,TGTGCCAGCAGATATGACAGGGGCGGCTACACCTTC